The table lists the clone carrying this TCR beta chain with a count of one. Its antigen is still unknown. The sample comes from a study of CD8 T cells in ankylosing spondylitis. General observations from the study: Disease-linked clones reportedly concentrated significantly in matched ankylosing spondylitis synovial fluid. Disease-linked clones bore a CD8+ phenotype and were relatively rare in peripheral blood. There was a TCR beta motif, made of eight highly homologous variants, that appeared characteristic of ankylosing spondylitis blood. Some motif variants had been reported before (in reactive arthritis synovial fluid and blood).

Molecular-barcoded quantitative 5'-RACE produced these TCR beta libraries. TCRdb ran MiXCR on the 5' RACE reads and lists one entry per CDR3 protein. In the table there are approximately 300,000 distinct CDR3 sequences, around 8% of which are singletons. The junction had 9 bases not matched to a gene; V was cut back by 8 bases and J by 3 bases. CDR3 size: 14 residues. Germline-derived CDR1 and CDR2 are SNHLY and FYNNEI. Sequenced: blood, either unsorted or a sorted T cell fraction (not recorded which). The sequence came from a male donor with ankylosing spondylitis. The gene calls are TRBV2 and TRBJ2-7, with 8 positions matching TRBD1. The DNA of the CDR3 is TGTGCCAGCGGCCACTCAGGGGGCCTCTACGAGCAGTACTTC. This translates into CASGHSGGLYEQYF.